Listed below are T cell receptor beta chains from one sample, sequenced in a study of blood T cell repertoires in COVID-19. Some clones are missing from TCRdb's copy, which holds only in-frame ones; the method was immunoSEQ multiplex PCR. The sample carries about 58,000 clones, around nine tenths recorded once. Input material: peripheral blood. These receptors came from a woman aged 55-70 years with active COVID-19. The CDR3 runs from the conserved cysteine through the conserved F or W. The D gene is left open where the match is weak. A row's size may be missing; if present it is once, few, many or a size class.

TRBV2,-,-,TRBJ1-5,CASSDGRGNQPQHF,TGTGCCAGCAGTGACGGCAGGGGCAATCAGCCCCAGCATTTT
TRBV5-1,-,TRBD2,TRBJ2-7,CASSLSRGGIYEQYF,TGCGCCAGCAGCTTGTCCCGCGGGGGGATCTACGAGCAGTACTTC
TRBV20-1,-,-,TRBJ2-5,CSASTRETQYF,TGCAGTGCTTCAACGAGGGAGACCCAGTACTTC
TRBV6-4,-,-,TRBJ2-3,CASRTGDTQYF,TGTGCCAGCAGAACCGGGGATACGCAGTATTTT
TRBV7-9,once,TRBD2,TRBJ2-3,CASPGTTNTDTQYF,TGTGCCAGCCCAGGGACTACCAACACAGATACGCAGTATTTT
TRBV6-5,-,-,TRBJ2-2,CAASGQNTGELFF,TGTGCCGCCTCGGGACAGAACACCGGGGAGCTGTTTTTT
TRBV3-1/TRBV3-2,-,TRBD2,TRBJ2-3,CASSPSGASGGPGRTDTQYF,TGTGCCAGCAGCCCGAGCGGGGCTAGCGGGGGGCCGGGGAGAACAGATACGCAGTATTTT
TRBV18,-,-,TRBJ2-7,CASSPRQDYEQYF,TGTGCCAGCTCACCAAGACAAGACTACGAGCAGTACTTC
TRBV7-2,-,TRBD2,TRBJ2-1,CASSRRPAGGLHNEQFF,TGTGCCAGCAGCCGGAGACCAGCGGGGGGCCTGCACAATGAGCAGTTCTTC
TRBV29-1,-,-,TRBJ1-1,CSVDRLNTEAFF,TGCAGCGTTGACAGGTTGAACACTGAAGCTTTCTTT
TRBV6-2/TRBV6-3,-,-,TRBJ1-6,CASSSQGVNGNSPLHF,TGTGCCAGCAGTTCACAGGGAGTAAACGGTAATTCACCCCTCCACTTT
TRBV9,-,TRBD1,TRBJ1-2,CASSPEEGTVYGYTF,TGTGCCAGCAGTCCCGAGGAAGGGACAGTCTATGGCTACACCTTC
TRBV9,-,TRBD1,TRBJ1-4,CASSPRQGINEKLFF,TGTGCCAGCAGCCCCCGACAGGGAATTAATGAAAAACTGTTTTTT
TRBV30,-,-,TRBJ2-2,CAWSLPDTGELFF,TGTGCCTGGAGTCTCCCCGACACCGGGGAGCTGTTTTTT
TRBV7-2,-,-,TRBJ2-3,CASSADSPGQYF,TGTGCCAGCAGCGCGGACTCCCCTGGACAGTATTTT
TRBV14,-,-,TRBJ2-2,CASSQDWLAGLRATGELFF,TGTGCCAGCAGCCAAGATTGGCTAGCAGGCCTGCGCGCCACCGGGGAGCTGTTTTTT
TRBV5-1,-,-,TRBJ2-1,CASSFDSRDIYNEQFF,TGCGCCAGCAGCTTCGACAGTCGGGACATTTACAATGAGCAGTTCTTC
TRBV4-2,-,-,TRBJ2-1,CASSQRSQNEQFF,TGTGCCAGCAGCCAGCGGTCTCAGAATGAGCAGTTCTTC
TRBV5-1,-,-,TRBJ2-4,CASSLGGDIQYF,TGCGCCAGCAGCTTGGGGGGAGACATTCAGTACTTC
TRBV5-1,once,-,TRBJ1-2,CASRQTVSPSNYGYTF,TGCGCCAGCAGACAGACAGTCTCCCCTTCTAACTATGGCTACACCTTC
TRBV10-3,-,TRBD1,TRBJ2-3,CAISEQFGQGTDTQYF,TGTGCCATCAGTGAGCAGTTTGGACAGGGCACAGATACGCAGTATTTT
TRBV7-9,-,TRBD1,TRBJ1-4,CASSYSDRDIEKLFF,TGTGCCAGCAGCTACTCGGACAGGGATATCGAAAAACTGTTTTTT
TRBV6-5,-,-,TRBJ2-6,CASRSDSTGANVLTF,TGTGCCAGCAGGTCGGACAGCACTGGGGCCAACGTCCTGACTTTC
TRBV2,-,-,TRBJ1-2,CASRRSYGYTF,TGTGCCAGCAGACGGTCGTATGGCTACACCTTC
TRBV27,-,-,TRBJ1-1,CASSLPNGAFF,TGTGCCAGCAGTTTACCAAACGGAGCTTTCTTT
TRBV7-8,-,TRBD1,TRBJ1-1,CASSSDRWALKAFF,TGTGCCAGCAGTTCGGACAGGTGGGCCTTGAAAGCTTTCTTT
TRBV5-6,-,TRBD1,TRBJ1-1,CASSATWTGTEAFF,TGTGCCAGCAGCGCAACCTGGACAGGGACTGAAGCTTTCTTT
TRBV7-9,once,-,TRBJ2-7,CASSFVTGTSYEQYF,TGTGCCAGCAGCTTCGTTACAGGGACCTCCTACGAGCAGTACTTC
TRBV9,-,TRBD2,TRBJ2-3,CASSTRGANTDTQYF,TGTGCCAGCAGCACGCGGGGGGCCAACACAGATACGCAGTATTTT
TRBV19,-,TRBD1,TRBJ2-7,CASSITVSGQNYEQYF,TGTGCCAGTAGTATCACCGTTTCGGGACAGAACTACGAGCAGTACTTC
TRBV5-1,-,-,TRBJ2-1,CASRLQVYNEQFF,TGCGCCAGCAGACTCCAAGTATACAATGAGCAGTTCTTC